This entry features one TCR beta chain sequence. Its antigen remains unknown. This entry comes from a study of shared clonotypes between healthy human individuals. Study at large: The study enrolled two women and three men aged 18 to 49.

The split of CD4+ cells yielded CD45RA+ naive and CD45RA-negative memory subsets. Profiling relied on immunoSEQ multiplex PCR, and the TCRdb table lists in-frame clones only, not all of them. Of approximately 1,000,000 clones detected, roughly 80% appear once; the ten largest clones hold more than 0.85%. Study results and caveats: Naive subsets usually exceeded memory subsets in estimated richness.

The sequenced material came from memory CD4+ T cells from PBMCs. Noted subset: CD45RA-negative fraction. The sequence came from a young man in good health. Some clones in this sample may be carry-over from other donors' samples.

The DNA of the CDR3 is TGTGCCAGCACGACCAGGGAGGGGGTGGTTTACGAGCAGTACTTC. This sequence encodes CASTTREGVVYEQYF. The J gene is TRBJ2-7, the V gene TRBV28, with a weak D call TRBD2 (7 bases). Germline CDR1 reads MDHEN; CDR2 reads SYDVKM. This CDR3 has 15 residues. The V gene lost 7 bases and the J gene lost 4 bases, with 20 bases spanning the gap.